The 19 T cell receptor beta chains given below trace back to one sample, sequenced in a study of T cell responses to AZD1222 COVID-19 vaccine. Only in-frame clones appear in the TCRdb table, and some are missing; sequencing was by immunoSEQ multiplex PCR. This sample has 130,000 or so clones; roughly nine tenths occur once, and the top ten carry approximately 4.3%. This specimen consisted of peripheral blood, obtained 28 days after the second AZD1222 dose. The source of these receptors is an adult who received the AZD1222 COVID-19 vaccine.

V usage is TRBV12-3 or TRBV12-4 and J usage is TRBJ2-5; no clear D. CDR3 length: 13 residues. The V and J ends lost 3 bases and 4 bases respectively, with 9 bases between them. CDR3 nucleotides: TGTGCCAGCAGTTTGCTTGTAAGAGAGACCCAGTACTTC. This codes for CASSLLVRETQYF.

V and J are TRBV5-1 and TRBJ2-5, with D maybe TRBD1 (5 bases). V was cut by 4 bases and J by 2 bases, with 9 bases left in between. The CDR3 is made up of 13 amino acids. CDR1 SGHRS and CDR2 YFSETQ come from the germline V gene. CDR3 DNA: TGCGCCAGCAGCGAACAGGCACAAGAGACCCAGTACTTC. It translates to CASSEQAQETQYF.

CDR3 DNA sequence: TGTGCCAGCAGCCAAGCCCCCCTCGGGCGGCAGTACTTC. This gives the protein CASSQAPLGRQYF. The rearrangement links TRBV14 to TRBJ2-7; D is unresolved. The V end lost 1 base, the J end lost 9 bases, and 13 bases lay between the germline ends. Per the germline V gene, CDR1 is SGHDN and CDR2 is FVKESK. The CDR3 loop spans 13 amino acids.

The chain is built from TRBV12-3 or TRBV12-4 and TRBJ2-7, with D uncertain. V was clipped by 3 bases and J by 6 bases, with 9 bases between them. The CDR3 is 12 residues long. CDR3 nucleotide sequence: TGTGCCAGCAGTTTTACCGGCAGCGAGCAGTACTTC. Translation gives CASSFTGSEQYF.

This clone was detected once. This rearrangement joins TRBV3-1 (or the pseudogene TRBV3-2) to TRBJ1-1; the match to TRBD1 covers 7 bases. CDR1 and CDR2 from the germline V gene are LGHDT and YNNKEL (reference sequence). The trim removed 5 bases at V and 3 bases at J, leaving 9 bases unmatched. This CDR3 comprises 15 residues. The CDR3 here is CASSFLGGQYTEAFF. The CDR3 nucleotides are TGTGCCAGCAGCTTTCTAGGGGGACAGTACACTGAAGCTTTCTTT.

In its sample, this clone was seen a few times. The CDR3 bases are TGTGCCAGCAGCCCACAGACTAGCGGAACCTACGAGCAGTACTTC. Translation gives CASSPQTSGTYEQYF. The rearrangement links TRBV3-1 (or the pseudogene TRBV3-2) to TRBJ2-7; 9 nucleotides agree with TRBD2. The ends lost 4 bases at V and 2 bases at J; junction bases unmatched: 6. The CDR3 totals 15 residues. Germline V gene sequence: CDR1 LGHDT, CDR2 YNNKEL (reference sequence).

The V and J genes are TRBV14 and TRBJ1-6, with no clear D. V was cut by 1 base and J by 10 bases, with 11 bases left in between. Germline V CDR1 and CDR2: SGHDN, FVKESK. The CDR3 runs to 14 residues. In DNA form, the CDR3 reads TGTGCCAGCAGCCAAGGGCGGTTCCAGTCACCCCTCCACTTT. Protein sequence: CASSQGRFQSPLHF.

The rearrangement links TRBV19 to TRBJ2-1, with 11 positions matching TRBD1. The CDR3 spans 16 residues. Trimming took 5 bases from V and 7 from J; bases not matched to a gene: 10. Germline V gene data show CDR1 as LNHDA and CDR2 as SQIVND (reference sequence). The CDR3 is CASSARTGGFFNEQFF. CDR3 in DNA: TGTGCCAGTAGTGCGAGGACAGGGGGCTTTTTTAATGAGCAGTTCTTC.

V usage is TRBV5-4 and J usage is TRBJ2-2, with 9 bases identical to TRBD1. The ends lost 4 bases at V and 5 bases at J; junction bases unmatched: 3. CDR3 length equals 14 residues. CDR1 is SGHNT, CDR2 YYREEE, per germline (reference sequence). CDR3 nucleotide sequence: TGTGCCAGCAGCCGGACAGGGGAAACCGGGGAGCTGTTTTTT. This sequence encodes CASSRTGETGELFF.

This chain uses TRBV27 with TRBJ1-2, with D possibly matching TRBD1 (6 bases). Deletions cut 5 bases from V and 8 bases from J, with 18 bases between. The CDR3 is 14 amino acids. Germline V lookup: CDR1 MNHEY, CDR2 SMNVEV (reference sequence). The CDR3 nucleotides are TGTGCCAGCAGTCCCCAGCCAGGGGTAGGCGGCTACACCTTC. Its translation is CASSPQPGVGGYTF.

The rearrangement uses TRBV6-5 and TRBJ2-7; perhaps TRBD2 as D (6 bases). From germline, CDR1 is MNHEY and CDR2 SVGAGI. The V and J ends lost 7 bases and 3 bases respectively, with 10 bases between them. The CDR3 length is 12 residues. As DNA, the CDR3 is TGTGCCAGCACGGAGGGCGACTACGAGCAGTACTTC. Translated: CASTEGDYEQYF.

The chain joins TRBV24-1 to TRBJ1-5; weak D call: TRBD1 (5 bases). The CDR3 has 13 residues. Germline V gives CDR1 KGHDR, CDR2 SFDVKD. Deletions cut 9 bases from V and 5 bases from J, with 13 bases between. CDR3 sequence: CATAGQADQPQHF. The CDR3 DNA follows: TGTGCCACCGCGGGGCAGGCCGATCAGCCCCAGCATTTT.

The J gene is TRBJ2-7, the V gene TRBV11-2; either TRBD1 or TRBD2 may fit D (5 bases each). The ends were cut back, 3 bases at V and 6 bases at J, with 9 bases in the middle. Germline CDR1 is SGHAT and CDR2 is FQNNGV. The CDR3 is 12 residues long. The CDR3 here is CASSLRGGEQYF. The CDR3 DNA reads TGTGCCAGCAGCTTGAGGGGCGGCGAGCAGTACTTC.

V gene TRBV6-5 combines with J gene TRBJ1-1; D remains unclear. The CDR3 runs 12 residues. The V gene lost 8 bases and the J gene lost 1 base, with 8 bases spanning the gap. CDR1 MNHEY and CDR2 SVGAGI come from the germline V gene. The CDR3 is CASRLSNTEAFF. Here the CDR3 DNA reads TGTGCCAGCCGCTTATCGAACACTGAAGCTTTCTTT.

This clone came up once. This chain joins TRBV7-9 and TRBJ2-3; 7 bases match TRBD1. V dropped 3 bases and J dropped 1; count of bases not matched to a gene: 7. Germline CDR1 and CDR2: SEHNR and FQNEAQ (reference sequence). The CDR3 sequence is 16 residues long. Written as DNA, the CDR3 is TGTGCCAGCAGCTTCGGCCGGGACAGCCGCACAGATACGCAGTATTTT. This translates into CASSFGRDSRTDTQYF.

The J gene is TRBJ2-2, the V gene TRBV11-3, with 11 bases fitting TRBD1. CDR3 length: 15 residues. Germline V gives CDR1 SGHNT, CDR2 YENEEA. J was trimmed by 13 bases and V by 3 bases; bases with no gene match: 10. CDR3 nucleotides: TGTGCCAGCAGCTTTGGGGGACAGGGGGAGAATTGGCTGTTTTTT. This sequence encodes CASSFGGQGENWLFF. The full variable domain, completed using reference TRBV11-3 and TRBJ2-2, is EAGVVQSPRYKIIEKKQPVAFWCNPISGHNTLYWYLQNLGQGPELLIRYENEEAVDDSQLPKDRFSAERLKGVDSTLKIQPAELGDSAVYLCASSFGGQGENWLFFGEGSRLTVL.

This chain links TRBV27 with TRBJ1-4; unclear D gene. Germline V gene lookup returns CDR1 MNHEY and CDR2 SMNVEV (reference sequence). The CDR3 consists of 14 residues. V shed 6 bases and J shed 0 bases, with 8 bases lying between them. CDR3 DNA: TGTGCCAGCAGCCCCGTTACAACTAATGAAAAACTGTTTTTT. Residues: CASSPVTTNEKLFF.

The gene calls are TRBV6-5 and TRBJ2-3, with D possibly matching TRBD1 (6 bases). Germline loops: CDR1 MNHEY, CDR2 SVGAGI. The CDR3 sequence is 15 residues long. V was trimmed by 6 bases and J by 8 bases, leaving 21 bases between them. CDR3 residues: CASRNRDMLSGTQYF. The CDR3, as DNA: TGTGCCAGCAGAAACCGGGACATGTTGTCTGGTACGCAGTATTTT.

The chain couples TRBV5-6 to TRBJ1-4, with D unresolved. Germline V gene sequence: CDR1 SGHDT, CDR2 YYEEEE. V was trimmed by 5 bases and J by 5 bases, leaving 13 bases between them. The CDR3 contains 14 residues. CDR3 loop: CASRPDGENEKLFF. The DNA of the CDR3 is TGTGCCAGCAGACCAGACGGGGAGAATGAAAAACTGTTTTTT. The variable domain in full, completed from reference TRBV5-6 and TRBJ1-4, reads DAGVTQSPTHLIKTRGQQVTLRCSPKSGHDTVSWYQQALGQGPQFIFQYYEEEERQRGNFPDRFSGHQFPNYSSELNVNALLLGDSALYLCASRPDGENEKLFFGSGTQLSVL.